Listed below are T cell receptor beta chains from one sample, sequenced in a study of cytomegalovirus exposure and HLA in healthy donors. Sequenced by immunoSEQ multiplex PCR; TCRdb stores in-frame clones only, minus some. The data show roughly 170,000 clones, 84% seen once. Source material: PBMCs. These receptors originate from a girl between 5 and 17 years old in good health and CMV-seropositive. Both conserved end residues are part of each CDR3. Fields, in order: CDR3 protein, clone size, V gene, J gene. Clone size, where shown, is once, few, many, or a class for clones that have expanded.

CDR3: CASSVSLGPGELFF
size: NA
V: TRBV10-1
J: TRBJ2-2

CDR3: CASSPEGRGHYGYTF
size: NA
V: TRBV27
J: TRBJ1-2

CDR3: CASSAGTGVHF
size: NA
V: TRBV2
J: TRBJ1-6

CDR3: CASSLLGRGETQYF
size: NA
V: TRBV7-3
J: TRBJ2-5

CDR3: CASSLGDGSRPYEQYF
size: NA
V: TRBV5-1
J: TRBJ2-7

CDR3: CASSSPSGGADTGELFF
size: NA
V: TRBV11-3
J: TRBJ2-2

CDR3: CASSLLAGGYNEQFF
size: NA
V: TRBV9
J: TRBJ2-1

CDR3: CASSPPTAMNTEAFF
size: NA
V: TRBV18
J: TRBJ1-1

CDR3: CASSLTGRDYEQYF
size: once
V: TRBV7-9
J: NA

CDR3: CASSGTGLRAKNIQYF
size: NA
V: TRBV7-9
J: TRBJ2-4

CDR3: CASSFSQGNTEAFF
size: NA
V: TRBV13
J: TRBJ1-1